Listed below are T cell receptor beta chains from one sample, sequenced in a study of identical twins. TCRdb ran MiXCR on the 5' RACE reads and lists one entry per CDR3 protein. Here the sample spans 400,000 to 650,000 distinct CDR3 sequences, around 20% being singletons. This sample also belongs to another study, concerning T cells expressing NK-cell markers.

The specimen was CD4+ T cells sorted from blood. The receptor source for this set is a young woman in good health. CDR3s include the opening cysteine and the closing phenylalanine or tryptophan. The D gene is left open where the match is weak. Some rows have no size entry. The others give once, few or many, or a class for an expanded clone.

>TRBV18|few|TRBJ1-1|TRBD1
CASSPSRSLGTGEAFF
TGTGCCAGCTCACCAAGCCGTTCCCTGGGGACAGGTGAAGCTTTCTTT
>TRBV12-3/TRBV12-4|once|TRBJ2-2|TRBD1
CASSSRTGDYEELFF
TGTGCCAGCAGTAGTAGGACAGGGGACTACGAGGAGCTGTTTTTT
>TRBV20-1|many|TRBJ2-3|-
CSARGPLISTDTQYF
TGCAGTGCTAGAGGGCCATTAATTAGCACAGATACGCAGTATTTT
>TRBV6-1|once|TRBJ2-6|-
CASSDTRDWNVLTF
TGTGCCAGCAGTGATACGAGAGATTGGAACGTCCTGACTTTC
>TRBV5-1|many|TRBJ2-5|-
CASSFGSGGSETQYF
TGCGCCAGCAGCTTTGGTTCTGGGGGTTCGGAGACCCAGTACTTC
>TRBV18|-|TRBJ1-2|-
CASSAGPGYGYTF
TGTGCCAGCTCCGCAGGGCCAGGTTATGGCTACACCTTC
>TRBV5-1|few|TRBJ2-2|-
CASSPEGGHQTGELFF
TGCGCCAGCAGCCCTGAGGGGGGGCATCAAACCGGGGAGCTGTTTTTT
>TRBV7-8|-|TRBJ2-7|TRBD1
CASSPAPGQGAYEQYF
TGTGCCAGCAGCCCTGCGCCGGGACAGGGGGCATACGAGCAGTACTTC
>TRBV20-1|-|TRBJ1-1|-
CSASRGHGTEAFF
TGCAGTGCCTCGAGGGGACACGGCACTGAAGCTTTCTTT
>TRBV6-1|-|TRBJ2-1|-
CASSLLRRNEQFF
TGTGCCAGCAGTCTGTTACGGCGGAATGAGCAGTTCTTC
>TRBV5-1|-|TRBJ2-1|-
CASRALAGQEQFF
TGCGCCAGCAGAGCATTGGCGGGACAGGAGCAGTTCTTC
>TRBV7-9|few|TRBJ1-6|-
CASTDPSRGVRSPLHF
TGTGCCAGCACTGACCCCAGTCGGGGTGTGCGGTCACCCCTCCACTTT